This T cell receptor beta chain was captured in a study of cytomegalovirus exposure and HLA in healthy donors. Study background: As released early, the data held 85 million to 95 million unique TCRs from HLA-typed donors. The study's findings and limits: The classifier reportedly diagnosed cytomegalovirus status with high specificity and sensitivity. TCR beta sequences reportedly predicted the HLA-A and HLA-B alleles of most subjects accurately.

Germline assignment: CDR1 SEHNR and CDR2 FQNEAQ (reference sequence). This CDR3 contains 15 residues. Trimming stripped 2 bases from V and 5 bases from J, with 13 bases between. This clone was observed a handful of times. Its specificity is unknown. Healthy bone marrow donors made up the donor group. A multiplex PCR was run with 60 Vbeta primers and 13 Jbeta primers. Assay used: immunoSEQ multiplex PCR; TCRdb lists only in-frame clones, some missing. The sample contains 120,000 or so clones, roughly 77% of which appear only once. The chain is built from TRBV7-9 and TRBJ2-1, with D possibly being TRBD1 (6 bases). This clonotype originated in a man aged 18 to 30 in good health and CMV-seronegative. Specimen: PBMCs. This CDR3 reads CASSLRQDSNNEQFF. The CDR3 DNA reads TGTGCCAGCAGCTTAAGACAGGACAGCAACAATGAGCAGTTCTTC.